This T cell receptor (beta chain) stems from a study of T cell responses to AZD1222 COVID-19 vaccine. Study findings and constraints: Spike as a whole was targeted by vaccine-associated CD4 TCRs, dominant at 160-218 and 743-854. Seropositivity was recorded at baseline in only a handful of AZD1222 recipients. Donors were chiefly white British, with a greater number of females, and clonal diversity was perhaps underestimated.

Generated by immunoSEQ multiplex PCR, the TCRdb table keeps only in-frame clones and is missing some. This sample has about 120,000 clones; around 84% occur once, and the top ten carry roughly a sixth. In the case of this clone: Its antigen is not known.

Second-dose recipients at about 4 or about 12 weeks were treated as one pooled group. CDR3 size: 13 residues. Germline V lookup: CDR1 SNHLY, CDR2 FYNNEI. The V segment lost 6 bases and the J segment 1 base; nucleotides outside the gene matches: 3. The source material was peripheral blood, sampled 28 days after the second AZD1222 dose. This sequence joins TRBV2 and TRBJ2-7; the match to TRBD1 covers 7 bases. The origin of this receptor is an adult who received the AZD1222 COVID-19 vaccine. The DNA of the CDR3 is TGTGCCAGCAGCAGACAGGGTTCCTACGAGCAGTACTTC. It yields the protein CASSRQGSYEQYF.